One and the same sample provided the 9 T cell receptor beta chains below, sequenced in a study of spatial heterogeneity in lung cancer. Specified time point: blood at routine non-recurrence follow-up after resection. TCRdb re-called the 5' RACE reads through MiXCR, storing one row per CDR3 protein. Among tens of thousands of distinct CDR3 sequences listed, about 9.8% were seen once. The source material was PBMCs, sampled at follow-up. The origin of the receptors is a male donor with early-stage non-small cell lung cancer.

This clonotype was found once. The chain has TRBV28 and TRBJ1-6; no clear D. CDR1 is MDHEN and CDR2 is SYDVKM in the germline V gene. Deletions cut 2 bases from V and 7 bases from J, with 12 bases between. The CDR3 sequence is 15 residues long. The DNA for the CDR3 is TGTGCCAGCAGTTTACAATACCTGGGGAATTCACCCCTCCACTTT. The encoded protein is CASSLQYLGNSPLHF. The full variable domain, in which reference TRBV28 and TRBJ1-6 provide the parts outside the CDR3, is DVKVTQSSRYLVKRTGEKVFLECVQDMDHENMFWYRQDPGLGLRLIYFSYDVKMKEKGDIPEGYSVSREKKERFSLILESASTNQTSMYLCASSLQYLGNSPLHFGNGTRLTVT.

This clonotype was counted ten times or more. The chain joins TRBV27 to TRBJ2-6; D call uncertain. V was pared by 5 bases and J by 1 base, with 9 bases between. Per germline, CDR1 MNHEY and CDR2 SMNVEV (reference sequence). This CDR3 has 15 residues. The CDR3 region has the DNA TGTGCCAGCAGTGCACAGAGATCTGGGGCCAACGTCCTGACTTTC. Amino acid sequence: CASSAQRSGANVLTF.

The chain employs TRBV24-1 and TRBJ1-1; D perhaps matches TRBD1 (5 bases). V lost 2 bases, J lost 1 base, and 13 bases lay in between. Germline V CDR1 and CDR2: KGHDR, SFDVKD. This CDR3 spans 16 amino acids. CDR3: CATSDSRGGANTEAFF. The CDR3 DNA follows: TGTGCCACCAGTGATTCCCGGGGAGGGGCGAACACTGAAGCTTTCTTT.

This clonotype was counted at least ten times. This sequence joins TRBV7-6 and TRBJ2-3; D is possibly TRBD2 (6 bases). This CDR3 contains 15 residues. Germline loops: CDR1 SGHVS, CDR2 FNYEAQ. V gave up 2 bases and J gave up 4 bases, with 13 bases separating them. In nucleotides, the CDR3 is TGTGCCAGCAGCTTACCCCTGACTAGGGCAGATACGCAGTATTTT. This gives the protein CASSLPLTRADTQYF.

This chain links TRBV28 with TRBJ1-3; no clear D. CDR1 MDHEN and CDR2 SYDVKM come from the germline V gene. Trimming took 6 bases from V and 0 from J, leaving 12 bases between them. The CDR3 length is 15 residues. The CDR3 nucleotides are TGTGCCAGCAGACCCCCCCCGGGCTCTGGAAACACCATATATTTT. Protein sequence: CASRPPPGSGNTIYF.

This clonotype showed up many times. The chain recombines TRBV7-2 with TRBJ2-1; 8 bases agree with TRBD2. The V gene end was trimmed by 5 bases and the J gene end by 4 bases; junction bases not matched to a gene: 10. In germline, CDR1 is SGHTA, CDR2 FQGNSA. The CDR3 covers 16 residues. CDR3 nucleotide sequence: TGTGCCAGCAGCCCCCCGGGAGGGGGGGGATACAATGAGCAGTTCTTC. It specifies CASSPPGGGGYNEQFF.

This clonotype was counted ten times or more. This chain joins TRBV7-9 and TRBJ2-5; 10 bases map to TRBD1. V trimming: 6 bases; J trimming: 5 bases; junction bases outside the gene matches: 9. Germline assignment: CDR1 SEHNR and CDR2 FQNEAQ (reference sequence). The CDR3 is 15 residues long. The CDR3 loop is CASRPRTGGGETQYF. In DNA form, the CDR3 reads TGTGCCAGCAGACCCAGGACAGGGGGAGGCGAGACCCAGTACTTC.

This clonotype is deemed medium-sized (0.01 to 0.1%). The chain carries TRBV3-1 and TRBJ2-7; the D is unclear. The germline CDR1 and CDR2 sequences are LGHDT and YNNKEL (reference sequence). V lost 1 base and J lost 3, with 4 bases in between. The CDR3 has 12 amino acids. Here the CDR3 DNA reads TGTGCCAGCAGCCAAGTAGACTACGAGCAGTACTTC. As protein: CASSQVDYEQYF.

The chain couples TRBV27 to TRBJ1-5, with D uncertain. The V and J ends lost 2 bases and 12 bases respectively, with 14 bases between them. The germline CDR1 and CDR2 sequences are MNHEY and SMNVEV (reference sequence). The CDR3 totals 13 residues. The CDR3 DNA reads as TGTGCCAGCAGTTTAAGTGTGAATTCTGGCCAGCATTTT. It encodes CASSLSVNSGQHF.